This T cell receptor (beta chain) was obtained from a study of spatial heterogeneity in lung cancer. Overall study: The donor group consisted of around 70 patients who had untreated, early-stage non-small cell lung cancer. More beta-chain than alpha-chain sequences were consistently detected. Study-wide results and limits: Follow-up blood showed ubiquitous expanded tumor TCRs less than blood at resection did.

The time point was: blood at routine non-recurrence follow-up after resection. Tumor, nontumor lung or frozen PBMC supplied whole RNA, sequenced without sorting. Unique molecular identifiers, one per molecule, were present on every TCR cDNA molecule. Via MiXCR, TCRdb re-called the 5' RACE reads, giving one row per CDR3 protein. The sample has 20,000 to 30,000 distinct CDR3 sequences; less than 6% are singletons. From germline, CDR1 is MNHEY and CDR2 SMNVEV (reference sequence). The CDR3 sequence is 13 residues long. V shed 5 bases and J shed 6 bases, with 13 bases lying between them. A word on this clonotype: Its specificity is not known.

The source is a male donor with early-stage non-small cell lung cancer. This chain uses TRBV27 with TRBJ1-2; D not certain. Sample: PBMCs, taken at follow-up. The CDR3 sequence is CASSPQLSDGYTF. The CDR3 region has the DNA TGTGCCAGCAGTCCTCAGCTCAGCGATGGCTACACCTTC.